A selection of T cell receptor beta chains follows, all from one sample in a study of CD8 T cells in Susac syndrome. A single record per CDR3 protein comes from TCRdb applying MiXCR to the immunoSEQ multiplex PCR reads. The sample holds tens of thousands of distinct CDR3 sequences, 85% to 95% seen once. The source material was CD4+ T cells from PBMCs. These receptors were collected from a human donor with Susac syndrome. Both conserved end residues are part of each CDR3. Fields, in order: J gene, D gene, V gene, clone size, CDR3 DNA, CDR3 protein. A D gene is named only where the DNA matches it firmly. Size is omitted from some rows. Given values are once, few, many or a class for expanded clones.

j_call: TRBJ2-3; d_call: -; v_call: TRBV5-4; clone_size: once; cdr3_nt: TGTGCCAGCAGCTTGGAGGGTTTGGTCACAGATACGCAGTATTTT; cdr3_aa: CASSLEGLVTDTQYF
j_call: TRBJ2-2; d_call: -; v_call: TRBV28; clone_size: -; cdr3_nt: TGTGCCAGCAGTTTAACCGTCCCATGGGAGCTGTTTTTT; cdr3_aa: CASSLTVPWELFF
j_call: TRBJ1-2; d_call: TRBD1; v_call: TRBV4-1; clone_size: -; cdr3_nt: TGCGCCAGCAGCCAAGTATGGTTAACGGGGACAGAGTTTGGCTACACCTTC; cdr3_aa: CASSQVWLTGTEFGYTF
j_call: TRBJ1-6; d_call: TRBD1; v_call: TRBV18; clone_size: -; cdr3_nt: TGTGCCAGCTCACCTATTCAACAGGGGGATTCACCCCTCCACTTT; cdr3_aa: CASSPIQQGDSPLHF
j_call: TRBJ2-7; d_call: TRBD1; v_call: TRBV5-1; clone_size: -; cdr3_nt: TGCGCCAGCAGCCTACAGGGGGCCAGAGAGCAGTACTTC; cdr3_aa: CASSLQGAREQYF
j_call: TRBJ1-1; d_call: -; v_call: TRBV20-1; clone_size: -; cdr3_nt: TGCAGTGCCGCGACGGACTTGAACACTGAAGCTTTCTTT; cdr3_aa: CSAATDLNTEAFF
j_call: TRBJ2-6; d_call: -; v_call: TRBV4-3; clone_size: once; cdr3_nt: TGCGCCAGCAGCCCCGAATCTGGGGCCAACGTCCTGACTTTC; cdr3_aa: CASSPESGANVLTF
j_call: TRBJ1-1; d_call: -; v_call: TRBV18; clone_size: once; cdr3_nt: TGTGCCAGCTCACCTGCCAGATCGAGCACTGAAGCTTTCTTT; cdr3_aa: CASSPARSSTEAFF
j_call: TRBJ2-1; d_call: -; v_call: TRBV20-1; clone_size: -; cdr3_nt: TGCAGTGCTAGAGATGGGCGAAGGTCCGATGAGCAGTTCTTC; cdr3_aa: CSARDGRRSDEQFF
j_call: TRBJ1-4; d_call: TRBD1; v_call: TRBV7-9; clone_size: -; cdr3_nt: TGTGCCAGCAGCTCCAGGGGGCCTACTAATGAAAAACTGTTTTTT; cdr3_aa: CASSSRGPTNEKLFF
j_call: TRBJ2-1; d_call: TRBD1; v_call: TRBV4-3; clone_size: -; cdr3_nt: TGCGCCAGCAGCCAAGAGTGGACAGGGTCAATTCGTGAGCAGTTCTTC; cdr3_aa: CASSQEWTGSIREQFF
j_call: TRBJ2-5; d_call: -; v_call: TRBV20-1; clone_size: -; cdr3_nt: TGCAGTGCTCCTCCCCAGTTTGGCGAGACCCAGTACTTC; cdr3_aa: CSAPPQFGETQYF
j_call: TRBJ1-1; d_call: TRBD1; v_call: TRBV3-1; clone_size: -; cdr3_nt: TGTGCCAGCAGCGGACAGGCCCTGGGGACTGAAGCTTTCTTT; cdr3_aa: CASSGQALGTEAFF
j_call: TRBJ2-1; d_call: -; v_call: TRBV7-2; clone_size: -; cdr3_nt: TGTGCCAGCAGCGATCCGGGACTAGGGGGCGGTGAGCAGTTCTTC; cdr3_aa: CASSDPGLGGGEQFF
j_call: TRBJ2-3; d_call: TRBD2; v_call: TRBV19; clone_size: -; cdr3_nt: TGTGCCAGTAGTACATTAGCGGGAGGCTCCACAGATACGCAGTATTTT; cdr3_aa: CASSTLAGGSTDTQYF
j_call: TRBJ2-7; d_call: TRBD1; v_call: TRBV6-6; clone_size: -; cdr3_nt: TGTGCCAGCAGTCCGCGACAGGGGGCTGCATACGAGCAGTACTTC; cdr3_aa: CASSPRQGAAYEQYF
j_call: TRBJ1-2; d_call: -; v_call: TRBV7-9; clone_size: once; cdr3_nt: TGTGCCAGCAGCGTAGGTGGGACTCTCAACTATGGCTACACCTTC; cdr3_aa: CASSVGGTLNYGYTF
j_call: TRBJ1-2; d_call: -; v_call: TRBV18; clone_size: -; cdr3_nt: TGTGCCAGCTCACCTGAGGAGGCTGGCTACACCTTC; cdr3_aa: CASSPEEAGYTF
j_call: TRBJ1-4; d_call: -; v_call: TRBV19; clone_size: -; cdr3_nt: TGTGCCAGTACGACCCAAGGCGAAAAACTGTTTTTT; cdr3_aa: CASTTQGEKLFF
j_call: TRBJ2-7; d_call: -; v_call: TRBV4-1; clone_size: -; cdr3_nt: TGCGCCAGCAGCCAAGGGCCTTGCCTCTCCTACGAGCAGTACTTC; cdr3_aa: CASSQGPCLSYEQYF
j_call: TRBJ2-1; d_call: TRBD2; v_call: TRBV20-1; clone_size: -; cdr3_nt: TGCAGTGCTCGGACTAGCGGGGTTCTCTACAATGAGCAGTTCTTC; cdr3_aa: CSARTSGVLYNEQFF
j_call: TRBJ2-5; d_call: TRBD1; v_call: TRBV5-1; clone_size: -; cdr3_nt: TGCGCCAGCACCGACCAACCCGGGACAGGGACACAGACCCAGTACTTC; cdr3_aa: CASTDQPGTGTQTQYF
j_call: TRBJ2-1; d_call: -; v_call: TRBV10-2; clone_size: -; cdr3_nt: TGCGCCAGCAGTGAGCGGGAGAAGTACAATGAGCAGTTCTTC; cdr3_aa: CASSEREKYNEQFF
j_call: TRBJ2-1; d_call: -; v_call: TRBV12-3/TRBV12-4; clone_size: -; cdr3_nt: TGTGCCAGCAGTTTTGGGTCGGGGGGCCTTAATGAGCAGTTCTTC; cdr3_aa: CASSFGSGGLNEQFF
j_call: TRBJ2-1; d_call: TRBD2; v_call: TRBV7-2; clone_size: -; cdr3_nt: TGTGCCAGCAGCTCCGGGGGGGCCCCGGGCAATGAGCAGTTCTTC; cdr3_aa: CASSSGGAPGNEQFF